Listed below are T cell receptor beta chains from one sample, sequenced in a study of cytomegalovirus exposure and HLA in healthy donors. TCRdb's table, derived via immunoSEQ multiplex PCR, lists solely in-frame clones and lacks some. The data show fewer than 200,000 clones, around 80% seen once. The sample comprised PBMCs. These TCRs come from a woman aged 45-65 years in good health and CMV-seropositive. Both conserved end residues are part of each CDR3. D genes are given only for firm matches. Clone size appears in some rows only: once, few, many, or a class for an expanded clone.

j_call: TRBJ2-7; d_call: NA; clone_size: NA; v_call: TRBV7-8; cdr3_nt: TGTGCCAGCAGCACCAGAACCTACAGGGAGCAGTACTTC; cdr3_aa: CASSTRTYREQYF
j_call: TRBJ1-1; d_call: TRBD1; clone_size: NA; v_call: TRBV19; cdr3_nt: TGTGCCAGTAGTATGCCGCGACAGGGGACCTTTGAAGCTTTCTTT; cdr3_aa: CASSMPRQGTFEAFF
j_call: TRBJ2-7; d_call: NA; clone_size: NA; v_call: TRBV6-5; cdr3_nt: TGTGCCAGCAGTTACTGGGCGGGCGACGGCGAGCAGTACTTC; cdr3_aa: CASSYWAGDGEQYF
j_call: TRBJ2-3; d_call: NA; clone_size: NA; v_call: TRBV29-1; cdr3_nt: TGCAGCGTTGAGCAGGGCACAGATACGCAGTATTTT; cdr3_aa: CSVEQGTDTQYF
j_call: TRBJ1-4; d_call: NA; clone_size: few; v_call: TRBV7-2; cdr3_nt: TGTGCCAGCAGCTTTAACGGTCCTCCAACTAATGAAAAACTGTTTTTT; cdr3_aa: CASSFNGPPTNEKLFF
j_call: TRBJ2-1; d_call: TRBD2; clone_size: NA; v_call: TRBV7-9; cdr3_nt: TGTGCCAGCAGCTCCAGACTAGCGGGAGGCTACAATGAGCAGTTCTTC; cdr3_aa: CASSSRLAGGYNEQFF
j_call: TRBJ1-5; d_call: TRBD1; clone_size: NA; v_call: TRBV19; cdr3_nt: TGTGCCAGTAGTATTGTTCCGGGACAGGGACGTCAGCCCCAGCATTTT; cdr3_aa: CASSIVPGQGRQPQHF
j_call: TRBJ2-5; d_call: NA; clone_size: few; v_call: TRBV5-1; cdr3_nt: TGCGCCAGCAGCTTCGGCGGAACGTACCAAGAGACCCAGTACTTC; cdr3_aa: CASSFGGTYQETQYF
j_call: TRBJ2-3; d_call: NA; clone_size: few; v_call: TRBV6-5; cdr3_nt: TGTGCCAGCAGTACGAGCGGTAGCACAGATACGCAGTATTTT; cdr3_aa: CASSTSGSTDTQYF
j_call: TRBJ1-5; d_call: TRBD1; clone_size: NA; v_call: TRBV27; cdr3_nt: TGTGCCAGCAGTCCAAAAGGGGTGACAGGGGGGTTTCAGCCCCAGCATTTT; cdr3_aa: CASSPKGVTGGFQPQHF
j_call: TRBJ1-1; d_call: NA; clone_size: NA; v_call: TRBV11-1; cdr3_nt: TGTGCCAGCAGCTTTAGTTCCCTGGGAGGGAGGACTGAAGCTTTCTTT; cdr3_aa: CASSFSSLGGRTEAFF
j_call: TRBJ2-3; d_call: TRBD2; clone_size: NA; v_call: TRBV7-2; cdr3_nt: TGTGCCAGCAGCGTGGGACTAGCGGTGTACACAGATACGCAGTATTTT; cdr3_aa: CASSVGLAVYTDTQYF
j_call: TRBJ2-6; d_call: NA; clone_size: few; v_call: TRBV14; cdr3_nt: TGTGCCAGCAGCCACCTCGGCTCTGGGGCCAACGTCCTGACTTTC; cdr3_aa: CASSHLGSGANVLTF
j_call: TRBJ2-1; d_call: TRBD2; clone_size: NA; v_call: TRBV6-5; cdr3_nt: TGTGCCAGCAGGCAACGGGGGGGCTTGTACAATGAGCAGTTCTTC; cdr3_aa: CASRQRGGLYNEQFF
j_call: TRBJ2-3; d_call: NA; clone_size: NA; v_call: TRBV2; cdr3_nt: TGTGCCAGCAGCGCACACCCAGGGATTAGCACAGATACGCAGTATTTT; cdr3_aa: CASSAHPGISTDTQYF
j_call: TRBJ2-2; d_call: NA; clone_size: once; v_call: TRBV4-1; cdr3_nt: TGCGCCAGCAGCCATCACAAGAACACCGGGGAGCTGTTTTTT; cdr3_aa: CASSHHKNTGELFF
j_call: TRBJ2-3; d_call: NA; clone_size: NA; v_call: TRBV2; cdr3_nt: TGTGCCAGCACCACACGGAGGGGTGCAGATACGCAGTATTTT; cdr3_aa: CASTTRRGADTQYF
j_call: TRBJ1-1; d_call: TRBD1; clone_size: NA; v_call: TRBV2; cdr3_nt: TGTGCCAGCAGCGCGATCAAGGGGGCCCCTAGGGACACTGAAGCTTTCTTT; cdr3_aa: CASSAIKGAPRDTEAFF
j_call: TRBJ2-5; d_call: TRBD1; clone_size: NA; v_call: TRBV6-6; cdr3_nt: TGTGCCAGCAGTTATTCGGGACAGCTCCAAGAGACCCAGTACTTC; cdr3_aa: CASSYSGQLQETQYF
j_call: TRBJ1-1; d_call: NA; clone_size: NA; v_call: TRBV19; cdr3_nt: TGTGCCAGTAGTATCCAGGGGAACACTGAAGCTTTCTTT; cdr3_aa: CASSIQGNTEAFF
j_call: TRBJ2-7; d_call: TRBD1; clone_size: NA; v_call: TRBV7-8; cdr3_nt: TGTGCCAGCAGCTTACCCGAGGGGGCGTACGAGCAGTACTTC; cdr3_aa: CASSLPEGAYEQYF
j_call: TRBJ2-6; d_call: TRBD2; clone_size: NA; v_call: TRBV7-2; cdr3_nt: TGTGCCAGCAGCATAGGGTTAGCGGGAGCCTCTGGGGCCAACGTCCTGACTTTC; cdr3_aa: CASSIGLAGASGANVLTF
j_call: TRBJ2-3; d_call: TRBD2; clone_size: once; v_call: TRBV2; cdr3_nt: TGTGCCAGCCGACTAGCGGGAGAAGATACGCAGTATTTT; cdr3_aa: CASRLAGEDTQYF
j_call: TRBJ1-1; d_call: TRBD1; clone_size: once; v_call: TRBV6-5; cdr3_nt: TGTGCCAGCAGCCACAGGGGCAACACTGAAGCTTTCTTT; cdr3_aa: CASSHRGNTEAFF
j_call: TRBJ2-3; d_call: NA; clone_size: NA; v_call: TRBV7-2; cdr3_nt: TGTGCCAGCAGCTTTAAAGATACGCAGTATTTT; cdr3_aa: CASSFKDTQYF
j_call: TRBJ2-2; d_call: NA; clone_size: NA; v_call: TRBV28; cdr3_nt: TGTGCCAGCAGTTTATGGGGGGGGCGGGAGATCAACACCGGGGAGCTGTTTTTT; cdr3_aa: CASSLWGGREINTGELFF
j_call: TRBJ1-6; d_call: NA; clone_size: NA; v_call: TRBV4-2; cdr3_nt: TGTGCCAGCAGCCAAGATCCCGCAGGGGTCGAAGGTTCACCCCTCCACTTT; cdr3_aa: CASSQDPAGVEGSPLHF
j_call: TRBJ1-3; d_call: TRBD1; clone_size: NA; v_call: TRBV9; cdr3_nt: TGTGCCAGCAGCGTGGACAGGGCCTCTGGAAACACCATATATTTT; cdr3_aa: CASSVDRASGNTIYF
j_call: TRBJ2-6; d_call: NA; clone_size: few; v_call: TRBV19; cdr3_nt: TGTGCCAGTAGTTCCCCCCAGGGTCTTCCTGGGGCCAACGTCCTGACTTTC; cdr3_aa: CASSSPQGLPGANVLTF
j_call: TRBJ2-7; d_call: NA; clone_size: NA; v_call: TRBV29-1; cdr3_nt: TGCAGCGTTGAAATTGGGACACACAACGAGCAGTACTTC; cdr3_aa: CSVEIGTHNEQYF
j_call: TRBJ2-7; d_call: TRBD2; clone_size: NA; v_call: TRBV11-2; cdr3_nt: TGTGCCAGCAGCTTAGCGGGAGGCGAGCAGTACTTC; cdr3_aa: CASSLAGGEQYF
j_call: TRBJ2-3; d_call: TRBD2; clone_size: NA; v_call: TRBV6-4; cdr3_nt: TGTGCCAGCAGTGACAGCGGGACTAGCACAGATACGCAGTATTTT; cdr3_aa: CASSDSGTSTDTQYF
j_call: TRBJ1-4; d_call: TRBD1; clone_size: NA; v_call: TRBV10-3; cdr3_nt: TGTGCCACCTCCGGGACAGGGGAGGCAAAACTGTTTTTT; cdr3_aa: CATSGTGEAKLFF
j_call: TRBJ1-1; d_call: NA; clone_size: NA; v_call: TRBV19; cdr3_nt: TGTGCCAGTAGGACACAGGGTGTGAACACTGAAGCTTTCTTT; cdr3_aa: CASRTQGVNTEAFF
j_call: TRBJ2-2; d_call: NA; clone_size: NA; v_call: TRBV11-2; cdr3_nt: TGTGCCAGCAGCTTGTGGTTAGAGAACACCGGGGAGCTGTTTTTT; cdr3_aa: CASSLWLENTGELFF
j_call: TRBJ2-5; d_call: NA; clone_size: NA; v_call: TRBV7-9; cdr3_nt: TGTGCCAGCAGCTTAGCAGGGAGCCAAGAGACCCAGTACTTC; cdr3_aa: CASSLAGSQETQYF
j_call: TRBJ1-3; d_call: NA; clone_size: NA; v_call: TRBV28; cdr3_nt: TGTGCCAGCAGGGTTGGGACTCTTGGAAACACCATATATTTT; cdr3_aa: CASRVGTLGNTIYF
j_call: TRBJ1-1; d_call: TRBD1; clone_size: NA; v_call: TRBV2; cdr3_nt: TGTGCCACCCGAGGACAGGGCCAGACTGAAGCTTTCTTT; cdr3_aa: CATRGQGQTEAFF
j_call: TRBJ2-1; d_call: TRBD2; clone_size: NA; v_call: TRBV5-1; cdr3_nt: TGCGCCAGCAGCCCCGGGACTAGCGGGAGGGGGGAGCAGTTCTTC; cdr3_aa: CASSPGTSGRGEQFF
j_call: TRBJ1-3; d_call: TRBD1; clone_size: once; v_call: TRBV7-2; cdr3_nt: TGTGCCAGCAGCCCTCCTCGGACAGGTGGAAACACCATATATTTT; cdr3_aa: CASSPPRTGGNTIYF
j_call: TRBJ2-7; d_call: NA; clone_size: NA; v_call: TRBV28; cdr3_nt: TGTGCCAGCTGCAACCGGGGGGCTTCCTACGAGCAGTACTTC; cdr3_aa: CASCNRGASYEQYF
j_call: TRBJ2-1; d_call: NA; clone_size: NA; v_call: TRBV27; cdr3_nt: TGTGCCAGCAACGCTCCGAGCTCCTACAATGAGCAGTTCTTC; cdr3_aa: CASNAPSSYNEQFF
j_call: TRBJ2-1; d_call: TRBD1; clone_size: NA; v_call: TRBV6-6; cdr3_nt: TGTGCCAGCAGTGAGGGGACAGGGGTATACAATGAGCAGTTCTTC; cdr3_aa: CASSEGTGVYNEQFF
j_call: TRBJ1-2; d_call: NA; clone_size: NA; v_call: TRBV29-1; cdr3_nt: TGCAGCGTTGGGGGAGGGGCCGACTATGGCTACACCTTC; cdr3_aa: CSVGGGADYGYTF
j_call: TRBJ1-4; d_call: NA; clone_size: NA; v_call: TRBV9; cdr3_nt: TGTGCCAGCAGCGTAGAAGGGGTTAATGAAAAACTGTTTTTT; cdr3_aa: CASSVEGVNEKLFF